This T cell receptor beta chain was documented in a study of neurological immune-mediated disorders. Study results and limitations: It was the repertoires of 18 of 34 multiple sclerosis patients that phylogenetic grouping placed in one related-CDR3 cluster, which is a possible signature. Among expanded clones, no CDR3 amino acid sequences were shared across subjects, a pattern suggesting private repertoires in all groups.

The V and J ends lost 4 bases and 2 bases, in that order; junction bases with no gene match: 9. The CDR3 has 18 residues. Germline V gives CDR1 SGHRS, CDR2 YFSETQ. cDNA was made by 5'RACE with 10-nucleotide random UMIs. TCRdb reprocessed the 5' RACE reads with MiXCR, giving one entry per CDR3 protein. Of about 53,000 distinct CDR3 sequences in the sample, roughly 3.5% were seen once. A few counts support this clonotype. Its target is unknown. The chain recombines TRBV5-1 with TRBJ2-1; 13 nucleotides align to TRBD2. The clonotype was recovered from a woman in her 30s with multiple sclerosis. Sequenced sample: PBMCs. For the CDR3, the DNA is TGCGCCAGCAGCCCGAGGACTAGCGGGGGCCTTACCTACAATGAGCAGTTCTTC. Its protein is CASSPRTSGGLTYNEQFF.